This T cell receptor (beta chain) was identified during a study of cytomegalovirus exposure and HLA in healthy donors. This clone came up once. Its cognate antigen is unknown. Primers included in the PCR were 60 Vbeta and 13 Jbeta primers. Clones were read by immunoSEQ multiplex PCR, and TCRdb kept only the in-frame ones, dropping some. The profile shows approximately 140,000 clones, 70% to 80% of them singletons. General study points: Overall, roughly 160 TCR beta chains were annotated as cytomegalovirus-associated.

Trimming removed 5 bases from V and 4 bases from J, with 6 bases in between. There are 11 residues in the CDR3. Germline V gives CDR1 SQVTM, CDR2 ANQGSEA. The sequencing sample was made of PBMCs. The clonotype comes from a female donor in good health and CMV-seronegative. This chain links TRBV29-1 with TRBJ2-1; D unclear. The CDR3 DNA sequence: TGCAGCGTTTTACTTTACAATGAGCAGTTCTTC. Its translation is CSVLLYNEQFF.